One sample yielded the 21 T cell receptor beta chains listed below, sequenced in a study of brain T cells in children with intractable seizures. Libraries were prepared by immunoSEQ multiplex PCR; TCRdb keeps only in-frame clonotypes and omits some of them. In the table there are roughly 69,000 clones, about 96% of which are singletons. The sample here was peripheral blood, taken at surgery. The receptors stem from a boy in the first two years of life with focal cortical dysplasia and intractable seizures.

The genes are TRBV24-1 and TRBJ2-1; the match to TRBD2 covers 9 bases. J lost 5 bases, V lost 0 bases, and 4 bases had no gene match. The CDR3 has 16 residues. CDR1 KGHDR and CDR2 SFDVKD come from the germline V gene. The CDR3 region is CATSDLRREGHNEQFF. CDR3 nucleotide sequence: TGTGCCACCAGTGATTTGAGGCGGGAGGGGCACAATGAGCAGTTCTTC.

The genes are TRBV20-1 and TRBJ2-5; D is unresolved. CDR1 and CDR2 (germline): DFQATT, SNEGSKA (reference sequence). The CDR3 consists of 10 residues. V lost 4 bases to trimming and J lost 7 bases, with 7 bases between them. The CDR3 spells CSANLGTQYF. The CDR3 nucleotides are TGCAGTGCTAACCTAGGGACCCAGTACTTC.

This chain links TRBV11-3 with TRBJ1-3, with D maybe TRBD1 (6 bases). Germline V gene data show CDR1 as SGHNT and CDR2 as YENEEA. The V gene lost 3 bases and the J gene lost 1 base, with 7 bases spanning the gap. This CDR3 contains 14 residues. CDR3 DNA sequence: TGTGCCAGCAGCTTTGGGACATCTGGAAACACCATATATTTT. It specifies CASSFGTSGNTIYF.

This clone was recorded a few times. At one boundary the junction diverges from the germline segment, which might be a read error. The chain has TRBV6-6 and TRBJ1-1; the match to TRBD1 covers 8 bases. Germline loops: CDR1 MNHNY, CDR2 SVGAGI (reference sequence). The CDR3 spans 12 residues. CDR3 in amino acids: CASSYPDRGRTF. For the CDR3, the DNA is TGTGCCAGCAGTTACCCTGACAGGGGCCGAACTTTT.

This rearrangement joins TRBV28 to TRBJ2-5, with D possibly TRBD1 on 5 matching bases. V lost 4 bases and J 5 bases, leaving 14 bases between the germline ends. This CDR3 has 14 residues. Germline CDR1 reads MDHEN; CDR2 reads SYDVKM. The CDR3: CASSSQQGTETQYF. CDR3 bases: TGTGCCAGCAGTTCACAGCAGGGTACGGAGACCCAGTACTTC. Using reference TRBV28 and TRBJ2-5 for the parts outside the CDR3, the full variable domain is DVKVTQSSRYLVKRTGEKVFLECVQDMDHENMFWYRQDPGLGLRLIYFSYDVKMKEKGDIPEGYSVSREKKERFSLILESASTNQTSMYLCASSSQQGTETQYFGPGTRLLVL.

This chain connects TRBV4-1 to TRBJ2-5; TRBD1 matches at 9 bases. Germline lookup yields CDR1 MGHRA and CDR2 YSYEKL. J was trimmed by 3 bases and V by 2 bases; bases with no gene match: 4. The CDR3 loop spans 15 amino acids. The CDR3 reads CASSQPGTGKETQYF. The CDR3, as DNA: TGCGCCAGCAGCCAACCCGGGACAGGGAAAGAGACCCAGTACTTC.

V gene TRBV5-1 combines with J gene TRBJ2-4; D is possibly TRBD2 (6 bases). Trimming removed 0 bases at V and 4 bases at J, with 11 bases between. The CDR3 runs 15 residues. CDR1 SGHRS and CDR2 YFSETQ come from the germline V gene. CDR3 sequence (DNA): TGCGCCAGCAGCTTGGTCCGAGGAGGGAAAAACATTCAGTACTTC. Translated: CASSLVRGGKNIQYF.

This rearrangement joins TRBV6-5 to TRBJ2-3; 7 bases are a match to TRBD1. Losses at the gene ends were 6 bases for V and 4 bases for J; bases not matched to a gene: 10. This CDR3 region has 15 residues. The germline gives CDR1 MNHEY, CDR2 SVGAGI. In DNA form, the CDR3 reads TGTGCCAGCAGATTACAGGGGCCAGGCGCAGATACGCAGTATTTT. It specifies CASRLQGPGADTQYF.

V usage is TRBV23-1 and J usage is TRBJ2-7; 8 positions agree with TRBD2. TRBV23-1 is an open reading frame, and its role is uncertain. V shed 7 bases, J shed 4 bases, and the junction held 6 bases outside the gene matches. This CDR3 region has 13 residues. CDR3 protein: CASNRLAQYEQYF. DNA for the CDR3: TGCGCCAGCAACAGACTAGCGCAATACGAGCAGTACTTC.

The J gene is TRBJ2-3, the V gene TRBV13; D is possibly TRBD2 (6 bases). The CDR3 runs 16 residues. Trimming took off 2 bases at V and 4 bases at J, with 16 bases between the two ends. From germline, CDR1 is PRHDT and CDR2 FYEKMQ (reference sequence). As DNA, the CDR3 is TGTGCCAGCAGCTTAAGATCTGGGGGGTGGGCAGATACGCAGTATTTT. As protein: CASSLRSGGWADTQYF.

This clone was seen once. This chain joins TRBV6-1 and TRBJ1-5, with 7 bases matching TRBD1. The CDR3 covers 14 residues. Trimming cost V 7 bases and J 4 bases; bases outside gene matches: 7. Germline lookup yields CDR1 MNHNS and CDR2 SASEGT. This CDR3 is CASKPGGGNQPQHF. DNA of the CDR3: TGTGCCAGCAAACCAGGGGGAGGTAATCAGCCCCAGCATTTT.

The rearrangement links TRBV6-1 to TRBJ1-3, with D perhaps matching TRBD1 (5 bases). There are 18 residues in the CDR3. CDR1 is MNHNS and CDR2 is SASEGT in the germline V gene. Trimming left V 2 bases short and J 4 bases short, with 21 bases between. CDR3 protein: CASSEKGIGRSSGNTIYF. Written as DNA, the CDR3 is TGTGCCAGCAGTGAAAAGGGGATAGGGCGGAGCTCGGGAAACACCATATATTTT.

CDR3 in amino acids: CASSYGVNYGYTF. CDR3 DNA: TGTGCCAGCAGTTATGGGGTGAACTATGGCTACACCTTC. This rearrangement joins TRBV6-5 to TRBJ1-2; D is undetermined. Germline assignment: CDR1 MNHEY and CDR2 SVGAGI. The CDR3 extends over 13 amino acids. Trimming left V 3 bases short and J 2 bases short, with 7 bases between.

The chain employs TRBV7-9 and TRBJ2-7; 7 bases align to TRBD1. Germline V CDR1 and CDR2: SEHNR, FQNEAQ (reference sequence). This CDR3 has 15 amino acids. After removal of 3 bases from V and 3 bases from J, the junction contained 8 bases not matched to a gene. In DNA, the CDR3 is TGTGCCAGCAGCTTCGGGACAGTGCCTGTCTACGAGCAGTACTTC. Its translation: CASSFGTVPVYEQYF. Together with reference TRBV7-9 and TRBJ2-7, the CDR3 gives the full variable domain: DTGVSQNPRHKITKRGQNVTFRCDPISEHNRLYWYRQTLGQGPEFLTYFQNEAQLEKSRLLSDRFSAERPKGSFSTLEIQRTEQGDSAMYLCASSFGTVPVYEQYFGPGTRLTVT.

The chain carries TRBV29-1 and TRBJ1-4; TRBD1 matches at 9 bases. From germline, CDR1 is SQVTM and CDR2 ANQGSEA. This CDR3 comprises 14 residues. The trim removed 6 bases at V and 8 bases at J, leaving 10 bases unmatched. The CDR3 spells CSVAPGQGGEKLFF. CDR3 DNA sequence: TGCAGCGTCGCACCGGGACAGGGAGGAGAAAAACTGTTTTTT.

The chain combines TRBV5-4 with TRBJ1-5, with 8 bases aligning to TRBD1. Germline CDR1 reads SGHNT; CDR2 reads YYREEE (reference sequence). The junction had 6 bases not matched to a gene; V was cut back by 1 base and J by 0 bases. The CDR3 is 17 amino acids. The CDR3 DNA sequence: TGTGCCAGCAGCTTGTTTGGGACAGGCCCTAGCAATCAGCCCCAGCATTTT. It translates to CASSLFGTGPSNQPQHF.

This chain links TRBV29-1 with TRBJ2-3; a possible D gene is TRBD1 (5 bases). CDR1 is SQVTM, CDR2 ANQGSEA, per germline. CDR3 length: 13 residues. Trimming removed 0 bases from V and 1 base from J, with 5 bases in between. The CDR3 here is CSVEEGGTDTQYF. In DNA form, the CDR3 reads TGCAGCGTTGAAGAAGGGGGCACAGATACGCAGTATTTT.

The CDR3: CASSARLAGDSEQYF. In DNA form, the CDR3 reads TGTGCCAGCAGCGCGCGACTAGCGGGAGACTCCGAGCAGTACTTC. This sequence joins TRBV7-2 and TRBJ2-7; 12 nucleotides match TRBD2. V trimming: 5 bases; J trimming: 6 bases; junction bases outside the gene matches: 8. Germline-derived CDR1 and CDR2 are SGHTA and FQGNSA. The CDR3 totals 15 residues.

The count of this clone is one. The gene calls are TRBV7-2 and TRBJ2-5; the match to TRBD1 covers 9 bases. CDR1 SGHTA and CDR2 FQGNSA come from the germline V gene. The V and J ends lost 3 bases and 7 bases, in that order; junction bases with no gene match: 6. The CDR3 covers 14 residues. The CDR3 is CASSFGTGKGTQYF. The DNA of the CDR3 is TGTGCCAGCAGCTTCGGGACAGGGAAGGGGACCCAGTACTTC.

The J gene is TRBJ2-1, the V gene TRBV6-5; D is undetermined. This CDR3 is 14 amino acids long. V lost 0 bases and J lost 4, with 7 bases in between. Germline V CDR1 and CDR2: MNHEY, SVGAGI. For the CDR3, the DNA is TGTGCCAGCAGTTACTCGGCTATTTACAATGAGCAGTTCTTC. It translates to CASSYSAIYNEQFF.

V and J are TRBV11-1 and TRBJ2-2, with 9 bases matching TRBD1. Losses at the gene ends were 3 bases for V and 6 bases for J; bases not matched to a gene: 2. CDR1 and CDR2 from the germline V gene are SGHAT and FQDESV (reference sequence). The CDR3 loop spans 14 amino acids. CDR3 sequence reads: CASSLRQGAGELFF. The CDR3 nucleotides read TGTGCCAGCAGCTTGAGACAGGGGGCCGGGGAGCTGTTTTTT.